This entry features one T cell receptor beta chain sequence. Trimming cost V 0 bases and J 2 bases, with 10 bases left between them. The CDR3 runs to 15 residues. Germline V gives CDR1 LNHDA, CDR2 SQIVND (reference sequence). Clones were sequenced by immunoSEQ multiplex PCR, and TCRdb holds only the in-frame ones, with some missing. The sample has about 61,000 clones; under 90% are singletons. The data originate from a study of OX40 agonist ivuxolimab in advanced cancers. Study-wide background: Patient treatment consisted of intravenous ivuxolimab administration every 2 weeks at 0.01 to 10 mg/kg. Participants, 70% to 90% male, averaged about 59 years of age, ranging from about 23 to 90. Three partial responders included one hepatocellular carcinoma patient and two cutaneous melanoma patients.

This chain uses TRBV19 with TRBJ2-5, with D tentatively TRBD1 or TRBD2 (5 bases each). The sample consisted of CD4+ or CD8+ T cells sorted from blood, taken in a trial of the OX40 agonist ivuxolimab. The clonotype originates from an adult with an advanced solid tumor such as melanoma, head and neck, liver or kidney cancer. The CDR3 loop reads CASSIDHGAQETQYF. CDR3 nucleotide sequence: TGTGCCAGTAGTATAGATCACGGGGCGCAAGAGACCCAGTACTTC.